This TCR beta chain is drawn from a study of post-analysis software for immune sequencing data. The overall study: Secondary progressive, relapsing-remitting and progressive-relapsing multiple sclerosis were among the included disease courses. General study findings and limits: Controls showed significantly higher normalized Chao1 diversity than did multiple sclerosis patients.

Unique molecular identifiers were built into the TCR beta cDNA libraries. T cells numbering about 0.9 to 11 million yielded cDNA molecules that totaled approximately 500,000. TCRdb processed the PCR reads anew with MiXCR; each CDR3 protein has one entry. The sample yields about 540,000 distinct CDR3 sequences, around 31% seen once. In regard to this clonotype: Its antigen remains unknown.

The sequencing input was blood. This receptor was taken from a girl under 18 with multiple sclerosis.

CDR3 nucleotides: TGCAGTGCTCCATGGACAGCCTCAGATACGCAGTATTTT. It yields the protein CSAPWTASDTQYF. The chain recombines TRBV20-1 with TRBJ2-3, with D possibly TRBD1 on 6 matching bases. The CDR3 totals 13 residues. Germline CDR1 DFQATT, CDR2 SNEGSKA (reference sequence). V was trimmed by 5 bases and J by 4 bases, leaving 13 bases between them.